This T cell receptor (beta chain) came from a study of cytomegalovirus exposure and HLA in healthy donors. Overall study findings and caveats: An analysis that came later showed most CMV-associated TCR beta chains appearing HLA-restricted. A later examination showed that TCR association rates differed by HLA locus, with DRB1 most and HLA-C fewest.

Germline loops: CDR1 SEHNR, CDR2 FQNEAQ (reference sequence). The CDR3 spans 16 residues. The PCR made use of 60 Vbeta and 13 Jbeta primers. Some clones are missing from TCRdb's copy, which holds only in-frame ones; the method was immunoSEQ multiplex PCR. The sample consists of 180,000 or so clones, around three quarters of them appearing once. To note about this clone: What it binds is not known. A junction boundary mismatches the germline segment, possibly from a read error.

This TCR was sampled from a woman between 45 and 65 years old in good health and CMV-seronegative. The V gene is TRBV7-9, the J gene TRBJ1-1; 9 bases map to TRBD1. Sequenced input: PBMCs. CDR3 nucleotide sequence: TGTTCCAGCAGCTCAACCGGGACAGGGATGAACACTGAAGCTTTCTTT. Translating gives CSSSSTGTGMNTEAFF.